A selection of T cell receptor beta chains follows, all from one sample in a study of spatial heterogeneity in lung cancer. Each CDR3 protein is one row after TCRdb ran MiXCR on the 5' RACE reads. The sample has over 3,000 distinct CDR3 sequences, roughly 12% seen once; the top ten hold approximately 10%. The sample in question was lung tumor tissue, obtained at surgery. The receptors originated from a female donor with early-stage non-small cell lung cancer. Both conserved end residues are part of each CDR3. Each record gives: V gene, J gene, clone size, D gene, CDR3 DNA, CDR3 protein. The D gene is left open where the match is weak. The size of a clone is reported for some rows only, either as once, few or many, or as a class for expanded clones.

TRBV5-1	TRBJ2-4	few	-	TGCGCCAGCAGCTTAGGAGGGGATGGGGCCAAAAACATTCAGTACTTC	CASSLGGDGAKNIQYF
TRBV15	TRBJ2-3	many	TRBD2	TGTGCCACCAGCCGCGGGACTAGCGGGATTTCAGATACGCAGTATTTT	CATSRGTSGISDTQYF
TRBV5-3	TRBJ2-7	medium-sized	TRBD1	TGTGCCAGAAGCCCAGACTGGACAGGGCCTTCCTACGAGCAGTACTTC	CARSPDWTGPSYEQYF
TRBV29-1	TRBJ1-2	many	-	TGCAGCGTTGGGGCGGGTTATGGCTACACCTTC	CSVGAGYGYTF
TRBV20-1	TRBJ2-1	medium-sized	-	TGCAGTGCTAGAAGGTTAGACTCCTACAATGAGCAGTTCTTC	CSARRLDSYNEQFF
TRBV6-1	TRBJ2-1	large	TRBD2	TGTGCCAGCACCGATTCTGGGACTAGCAATGAGCAGTTCTTC	CASTDSGTSNEQFF
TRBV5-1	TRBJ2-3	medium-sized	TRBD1	TGCGCCAGCAGCTCCGGACAGGGGGAAGGAGATATGCAGTATTTT	CASSSGQGEGDMQYF
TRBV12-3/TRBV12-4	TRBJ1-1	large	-	TGTGCCAGCAGTTTTACAGGGTGGAACACTGAAGCTTTCTTT	CASSFTGWNTEAFF
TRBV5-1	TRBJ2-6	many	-	TGCGCCAGCAGCGTCCGGGACCCGGCGTCCTCTGGGGCCAACGTCCTGACTTTC	CASSVRDPASSGANVLTF
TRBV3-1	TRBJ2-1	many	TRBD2	TGTGCCAGCAGCCAATCACTTGGACTAGCGGGAGTCTTCTTC	CASSQSLGLAGVFF
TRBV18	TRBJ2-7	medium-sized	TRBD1	TGTGCCAGCTCACCGCGACAGGGGCAAGCTGGGCAGTACTTC	CASSPRQGQAGQYF
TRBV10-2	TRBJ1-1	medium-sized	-	TGCGCCAGCAGTGAGTCCTATACTGAAGCTTTCTTT	CASSESYTEAFF
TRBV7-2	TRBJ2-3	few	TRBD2	TGTGCCAGCAGCTTCCTAGCGGGATACCTAGATACGCAGTATTTT	CASSFLAGYLDTQYF
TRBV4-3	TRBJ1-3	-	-	TGCGCCAGCAGCCCGGAGCCCGGAAACACCATATATTTT	CASSPEPGNTIYF
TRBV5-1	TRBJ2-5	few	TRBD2	TGCGCCAGCAGCTTGGGAAGCGGGAGTATCCAAGAGACCCAGTACTTC	CASSLGSGSIQETQYF
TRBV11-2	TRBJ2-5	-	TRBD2	TGTGCCAGCAGCTTAGGAGGCCTTTCGGGACTAGCGAAGGAGACCCAGTACTTC	CASSLGGLSGLAKETQYF
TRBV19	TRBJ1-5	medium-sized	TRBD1	TGTGCCAGTACGCCAGACAGGGGGCTAGGTCAGCCCCAGCATTTT	CASTPDRGLGQPQHF
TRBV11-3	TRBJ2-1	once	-	TGTGCCAGCAGCCCAAGGGCCTCCTACAATGAGCAGTTCTTC	CASSPRASYNEQFF
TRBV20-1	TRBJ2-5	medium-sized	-	TGCAGTGCTAGAGACGAGGGCTCAGAGACCCAGTACTTC	CSARDEGSETQYF
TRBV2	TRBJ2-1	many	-	TGTGCCAGCAGTGATGTCGGGTTCTTC	CASSDVGFF
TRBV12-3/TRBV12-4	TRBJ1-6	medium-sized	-	TGTGCCAGCAGCCAGTCTGGGAGTAATTCACCCCTCCACTTT	CASSQSGSNSPLHF
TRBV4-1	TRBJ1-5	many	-	TGCGCCAGCAGCCAAGGACAGTATAGCAATCAGCCCCAGCATTTT	CASSQGQYSNQPQHF
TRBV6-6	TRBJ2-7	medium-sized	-	TGTGCCAGCAGTTTCAGCTCCTACGAGCAGTACTTC	CASSFSSYEQYF
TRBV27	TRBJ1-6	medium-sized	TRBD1	TGTGCCAGCAGTTTAGCCGACAGGGTCCTCCACTTT	CASSLADRVLHF
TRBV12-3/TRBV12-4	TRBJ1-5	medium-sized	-	TGTGCCAGCAGTCCCCTCAGGGCAGGGCGGCAGCCCCAGCATTTT	CASSPLRAGRQPQHF
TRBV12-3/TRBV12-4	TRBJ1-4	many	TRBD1	TGTGCCAGCAGTCGTGACAGGGCTAATGAAAAACTGTTTTTT	CASSRDRANEKLFF
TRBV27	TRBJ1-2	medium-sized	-	TGTGCCAGCAGTTTAACCGCCCCTACGGGAGGGTACTATGGCTACACCTTC	CASSLTAPTGGYYGYTF
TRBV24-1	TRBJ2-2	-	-	TGTGCCACCAGTGATTTAGCGAGCAGAAGCGGGGAGCTGTTTTTT	CATSDLASRSGELFF
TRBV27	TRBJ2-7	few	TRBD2	TGTGCCAGCAGACCCTGGACTTTAGCGGGAGAGGAGCACGAGCAGTACTTC	CASRPWTLAGEEHEQYF
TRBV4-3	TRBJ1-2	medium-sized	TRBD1	TGCGCCAGCAGCCAAGCCGGGACAGGGGGCCGAGGCTACACCTTC	CASSQAGTGGRGYTF
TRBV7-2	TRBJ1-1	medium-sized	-	TGTGCCAGCAGCTTGGGCATTTCTTTGCCGAACGCTGAAGCTTTCTTT	CASSLGISLPNAEAFF
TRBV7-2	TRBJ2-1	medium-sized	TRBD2	TGTGCCAGCAGCCCCCCAGCGGGAGATGAGCAGTTCTTC	CASSPPAGDEQFF
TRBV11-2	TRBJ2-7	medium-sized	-	TGTGCCAGCAGCTTAGGTCTCCACCCAACCTACGAGCAGTACTTC	CASSLGLHPTYEQYF
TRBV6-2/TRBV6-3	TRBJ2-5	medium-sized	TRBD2	TGTGCCAGCAGTTACCCCGGACTAGGCCGTCTCTTC	CASSYPGLGRLF
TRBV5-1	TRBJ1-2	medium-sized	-	TGCGCCAGCAGCATTGGCACAGGGATACGTTATGATGGCTACACCTTC	CASSIGTGIRYDGYTF
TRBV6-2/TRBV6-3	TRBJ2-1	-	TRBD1	TGTGCCAGCAGTAGGACAGGGGGGGAGTATTACAATGAGCAGTTCTTC	CASSRTGGEYYNEQFF
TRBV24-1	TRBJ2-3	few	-	TGTGCCACCAGTGACCGCCGGATAGATACGCAGTATTTT	CATSDRRIDTQYF
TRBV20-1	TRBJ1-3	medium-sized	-	TGCAGTGCTAGATCCAGGACCGAAAACACCATATATTTT	CSARSRTENTIYF
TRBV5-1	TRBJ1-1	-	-	TGCACCAGCAGCTTGATTCAGGGAAACACTGAAGCTTTCTTT	CTSSLIQGNTEAFF
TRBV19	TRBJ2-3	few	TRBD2	TGTGCCAGTAGTATTTTGGCTAGCGGGAGACGGGCAGATACGCAGTATTTT	CASSILASGRRADTQYF
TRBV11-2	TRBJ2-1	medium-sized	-	TGTGCCAGCGGGAGAGTCTTGGATGAGCAGTTCTTC	CASGRVLDEQFF
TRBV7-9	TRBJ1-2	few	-	TGTGCCAGCAGCTTAGAAGGCGGCTACACCTTC	CASSLEGGYTF
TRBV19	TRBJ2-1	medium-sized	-	TGTGCCAGTAGTCTAGCCGGAGGACTCGAGCAGTTCTTC	CASSLAGGLEQFF
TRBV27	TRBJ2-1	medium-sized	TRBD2	TGTGCCAGCAGTACTCTAGCGGGAGCGGGGGACAATGAGCAGTTCTTC	CASSTLAGAGDNEQFF
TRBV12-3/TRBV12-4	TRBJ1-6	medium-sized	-	TGTGCCAGCAGTTACGACAGGAGGAAGAATTCACCCCTCCACTTT	CASSYDRRKNSPLHF
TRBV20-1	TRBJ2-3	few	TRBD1	TGCAGTGCTCGACAGAGACAGGGGGCTAGAGATACGCAGTATTTT	CSARQRQGARDTQYF
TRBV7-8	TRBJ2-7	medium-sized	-	TGTGCCAGCAGCCCCCTGTTAGGGGACGAGCAGTACTTC	CASSPLLGDEQYF
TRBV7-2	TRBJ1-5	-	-	TGTGCCAGCAGCCCAGGTTTCGAAGGGCAGCCCCAGCATTTT	CASSPGFEGQPQHF
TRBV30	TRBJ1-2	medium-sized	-	TGTGCCTGGAGTGTTTGGGGACAAAAAAGAGGAGGCTACACCTTC	CAWSVWGQKRGGYTF
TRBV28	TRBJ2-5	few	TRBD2	TGTGCCAGCAGAGGAACCCTAGCGGGGTCAGGGACCCAGTACTTC	CASRGTLAGSGTQYF
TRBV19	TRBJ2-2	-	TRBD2	TGTGCCAGTAGTATGAGGGGACTAGCACTAAACACCGGGGAGCTGTTTTTT	CASSMRGLALNTGELFF
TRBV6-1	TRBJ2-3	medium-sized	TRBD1	TGTGCCAGCAGTTGGACAGGGAGGCGAGATACGCAGTATTTT	CASSWTGRRDTQYF